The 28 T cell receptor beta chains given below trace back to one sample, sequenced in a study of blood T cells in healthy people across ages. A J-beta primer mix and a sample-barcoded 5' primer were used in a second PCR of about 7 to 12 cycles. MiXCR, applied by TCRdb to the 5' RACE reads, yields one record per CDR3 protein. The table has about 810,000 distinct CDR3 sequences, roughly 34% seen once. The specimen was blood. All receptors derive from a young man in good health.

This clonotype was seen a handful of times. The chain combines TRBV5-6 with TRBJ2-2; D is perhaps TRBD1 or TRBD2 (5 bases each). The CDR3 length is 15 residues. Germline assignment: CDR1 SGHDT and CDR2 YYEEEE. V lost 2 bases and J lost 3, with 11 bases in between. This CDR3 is CASSFRGLYTGELFF. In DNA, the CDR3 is TGTGCCAGCAGCTTCCGGGGCCTCTACACCGGGGAGCTGTTTTTT.

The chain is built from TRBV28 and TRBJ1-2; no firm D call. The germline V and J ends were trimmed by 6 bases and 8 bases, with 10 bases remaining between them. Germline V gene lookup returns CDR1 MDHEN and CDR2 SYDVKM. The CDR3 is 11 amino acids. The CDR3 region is CASRGVRGYTF. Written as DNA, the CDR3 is TGTGCCAGCAGGGGAGTGAGGGGCTACACCTTC.

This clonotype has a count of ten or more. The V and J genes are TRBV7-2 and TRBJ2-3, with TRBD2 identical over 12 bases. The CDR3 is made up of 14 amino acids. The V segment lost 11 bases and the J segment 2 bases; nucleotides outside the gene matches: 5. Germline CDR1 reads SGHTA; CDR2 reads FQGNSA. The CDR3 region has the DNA TGTGCCGGGCGGACTAGCGGGGACACAGATACGCAGTATTTT. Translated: CAGRTSGDTDTQYF.

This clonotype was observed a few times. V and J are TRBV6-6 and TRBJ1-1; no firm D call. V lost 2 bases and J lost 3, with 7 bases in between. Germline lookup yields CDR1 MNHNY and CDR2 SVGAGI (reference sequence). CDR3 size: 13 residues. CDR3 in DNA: TGTGCCAGCAGTTACCCAGCGGACACTGAAGCTTTCTTT. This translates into CASSYPADTEAFF.

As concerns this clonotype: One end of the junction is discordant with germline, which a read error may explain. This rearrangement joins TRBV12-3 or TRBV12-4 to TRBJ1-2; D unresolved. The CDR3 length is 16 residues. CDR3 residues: CVSSFLTGRTNYGYTF. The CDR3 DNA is TGTGTCAGCAGTTTTCTCACCGGGAGAACTAACTATGGCTACACCTTC.

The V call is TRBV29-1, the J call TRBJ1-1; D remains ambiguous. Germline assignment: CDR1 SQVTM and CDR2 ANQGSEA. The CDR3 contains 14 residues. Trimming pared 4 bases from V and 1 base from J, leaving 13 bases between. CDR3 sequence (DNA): TGCAGCGTTGGCCCCCTCTTCGGGAACACTGAAGCTTTCTTT. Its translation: CSVGPLFGNTEAFF.

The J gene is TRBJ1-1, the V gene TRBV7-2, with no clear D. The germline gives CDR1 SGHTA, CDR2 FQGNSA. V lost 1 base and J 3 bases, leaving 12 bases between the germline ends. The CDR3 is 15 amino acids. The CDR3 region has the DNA TGTGCCAGCAGCTTAGTTGTTGGGCAGGACACTGAAGCTTTCTTT. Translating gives CASSLVVGQDTEAFF.

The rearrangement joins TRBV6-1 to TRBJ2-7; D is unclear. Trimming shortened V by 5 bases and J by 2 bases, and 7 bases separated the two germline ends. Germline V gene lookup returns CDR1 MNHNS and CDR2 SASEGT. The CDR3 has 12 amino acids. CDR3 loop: CASSFATYEQYF. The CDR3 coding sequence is TGTGCCAGCAGTTTCGCCACCTACGAGCAGTACTTC.

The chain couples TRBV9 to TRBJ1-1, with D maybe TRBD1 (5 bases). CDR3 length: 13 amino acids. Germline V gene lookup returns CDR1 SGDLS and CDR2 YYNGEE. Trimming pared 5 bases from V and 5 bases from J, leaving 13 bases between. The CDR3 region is CASSGGTETEAFF. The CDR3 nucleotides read TGTGCCAGCAGTGGAGGGACGGAAACTGAAGCTTTCTTT.

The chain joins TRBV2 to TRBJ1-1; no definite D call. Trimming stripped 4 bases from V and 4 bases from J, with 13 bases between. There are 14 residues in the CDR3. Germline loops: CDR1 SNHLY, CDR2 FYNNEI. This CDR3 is CASSVMEAATEAFF. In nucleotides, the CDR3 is TGTGCCAGCAGTGTAATGGAAGCGGCCACTGAAGCTTTCTTT.

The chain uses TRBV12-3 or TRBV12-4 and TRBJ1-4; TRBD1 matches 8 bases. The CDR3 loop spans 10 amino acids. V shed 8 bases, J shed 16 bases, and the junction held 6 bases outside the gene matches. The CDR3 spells CASWSGTGFF. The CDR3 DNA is TGTGCCAGCTGGTCAGGGACAGGGTTTTTT.

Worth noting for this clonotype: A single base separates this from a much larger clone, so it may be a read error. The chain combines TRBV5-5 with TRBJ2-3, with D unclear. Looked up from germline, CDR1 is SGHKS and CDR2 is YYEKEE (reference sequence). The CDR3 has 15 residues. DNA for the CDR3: TGTGCCTGCAGCTTGGAACAGCCTAGCACAGATACGCAGTATTTT. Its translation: CACSLEQPSTDTQYF.

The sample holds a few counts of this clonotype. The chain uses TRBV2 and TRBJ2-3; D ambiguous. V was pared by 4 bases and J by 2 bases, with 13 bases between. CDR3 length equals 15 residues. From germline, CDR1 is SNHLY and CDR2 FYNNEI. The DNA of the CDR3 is TGTGCCAGCAGTGGGTCAGTCAATCCCACAGATACGCAGTATTTT. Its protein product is CASSGSVNPTDTQYF.

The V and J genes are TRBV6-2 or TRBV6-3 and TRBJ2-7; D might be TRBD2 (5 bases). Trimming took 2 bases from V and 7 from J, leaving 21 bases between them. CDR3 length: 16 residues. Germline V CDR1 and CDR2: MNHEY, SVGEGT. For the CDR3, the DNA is TGTGCCAGCAGTTACACGGCGGGTAGCTCCTACAATGAGCAGTACTTC. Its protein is CASSYTAGSSYNEQYF.

The CDR3: CASSHGTGNVLTF. The CDR3 DNA reads TGTGCCAGCAGCCACGGGACAGGCAACGTCCTGACTTTC. The chain recombines TRBV3-1 with TRBJ2-6; 8 bases align to TRBD1. The CDR3 extends over 13 amino acids. Trimming took 3 bases from V and 9 from J; bases not matched to a gene: 1. Germline values: CDR1 LGHDT, CDR2 YNNKEL (reference sequence).

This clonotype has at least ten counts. CDR3 nucleotide sequence: TGTGCCAGCAGTCGACTAGCGGGGGCAACAGATACGCAGTATTTT. This codes for CASSRLAGATDTQYF. This chain uses TRBV9 with TRBJ2-3; the match to TRBD2 covers 12 bases. This CDR3 region has 15 residues. J was trimmed by 3 bases and V by 5 bases; bases with no gene match: 4. Germline CDR1 is SGDLS and CDR2 is YYNGEE.

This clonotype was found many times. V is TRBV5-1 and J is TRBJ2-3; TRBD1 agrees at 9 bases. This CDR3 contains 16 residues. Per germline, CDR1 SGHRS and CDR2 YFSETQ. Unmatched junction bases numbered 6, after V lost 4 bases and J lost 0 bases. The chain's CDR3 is CASSPRTGVSTDTQYF. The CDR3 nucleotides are TGCGCCAGCAGCCCCAGGACAGGGGTGAGCACAGATACGCAGTATTTT.

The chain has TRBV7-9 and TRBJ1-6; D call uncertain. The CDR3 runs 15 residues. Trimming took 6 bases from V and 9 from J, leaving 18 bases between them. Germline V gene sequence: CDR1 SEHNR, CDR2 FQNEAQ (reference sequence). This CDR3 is CASRADGSGASPLHF. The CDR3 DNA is TGTGCCAGCAGAGCCGACGGGTCCGGAGCTTCACCCCTCCACTTT.

CDR3 sequence (DNA): TGTGCCAGCAGCCCCCCCGGGCGGCACACCATATATTTT. Encoded protein: CASSPPGRHTIYF. This sequence joins TRBV7-9 and TRBJ1-3; D not resolved. Looked up from germline, CDR1 is SEHNR and CDR2 is FQNEAQ (reference sequence). This CDR3 comprises 13 residues. The V end was cut by 5 bases, the J end by 8 bases, with 13 bases between.

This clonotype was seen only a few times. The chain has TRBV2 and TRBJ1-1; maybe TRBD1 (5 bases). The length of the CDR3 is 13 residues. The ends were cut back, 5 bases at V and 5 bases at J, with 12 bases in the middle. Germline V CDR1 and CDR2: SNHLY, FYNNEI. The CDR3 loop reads CASSSGRWTEAFF. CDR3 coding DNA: TGTGCCAGCAGTTCAGGGAGGTGGACTGAAGCTTTCTTT.

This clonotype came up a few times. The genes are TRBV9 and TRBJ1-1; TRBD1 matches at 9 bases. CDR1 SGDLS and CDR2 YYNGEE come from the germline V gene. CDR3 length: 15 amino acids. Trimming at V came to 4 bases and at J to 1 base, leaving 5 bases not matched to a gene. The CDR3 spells CASSPRQGENTEAFF. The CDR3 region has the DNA TGTGCCAGCAGCCCCCGACAGGGGGAGAACACTGAAGCTTTCTTT. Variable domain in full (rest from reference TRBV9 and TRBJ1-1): DSGVTQTPKHLITATGQRVTLRCSPRSGDLSVYWYQQSLDQGLQFLIQYYNGEERAKGNILERFSAQQFPDLHSELNLSSLELGDSALYFCASSPRQGENTEAFFGQGTRLTVV.

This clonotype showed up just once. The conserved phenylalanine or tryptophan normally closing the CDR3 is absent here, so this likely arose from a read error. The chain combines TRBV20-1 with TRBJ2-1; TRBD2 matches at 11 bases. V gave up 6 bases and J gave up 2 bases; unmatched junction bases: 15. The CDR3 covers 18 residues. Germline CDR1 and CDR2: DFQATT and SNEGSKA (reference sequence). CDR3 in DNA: TGCAGTGCCCCGTTGACTTTTAGCGGGGGGGAAACCTACAATGAGCAGTTCATC. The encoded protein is CSAPLTFSGGETYNEQFI.

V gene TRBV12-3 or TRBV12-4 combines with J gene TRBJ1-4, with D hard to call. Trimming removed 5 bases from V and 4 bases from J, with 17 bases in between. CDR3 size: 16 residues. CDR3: CASSPQNPRNNEKLFF. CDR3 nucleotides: TGTGCCAGCAGTCCGCAGAACCCAAGGAATAATGAAAAACTGTTTTTT.

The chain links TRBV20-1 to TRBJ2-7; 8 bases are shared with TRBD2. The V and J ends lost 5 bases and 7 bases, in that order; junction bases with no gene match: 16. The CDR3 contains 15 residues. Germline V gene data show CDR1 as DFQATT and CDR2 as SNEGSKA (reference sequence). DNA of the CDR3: TGCAGTGCTCGGGGGGGCCAGCGGGGAGGCTATGAGCAGTACTTC. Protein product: CSARGGQRGGYEQYF.

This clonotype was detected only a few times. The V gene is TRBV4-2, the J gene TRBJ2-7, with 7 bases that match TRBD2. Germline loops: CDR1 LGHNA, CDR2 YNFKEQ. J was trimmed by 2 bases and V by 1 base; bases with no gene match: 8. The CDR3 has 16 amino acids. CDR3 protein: CASSQGFAGDTYEQYF. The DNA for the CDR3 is TGTGCCAGCAGCCAAGGCTTCGCGGGGGATACCTACGAGCAGTACTTC.

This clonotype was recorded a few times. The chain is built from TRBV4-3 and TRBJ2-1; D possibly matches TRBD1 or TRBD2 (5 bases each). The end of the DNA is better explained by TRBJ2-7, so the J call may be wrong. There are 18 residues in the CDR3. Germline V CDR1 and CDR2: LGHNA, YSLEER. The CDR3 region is CASSQRALAKGPYNEQYF. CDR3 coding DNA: TGCGCCAGCAGCCAAAGGGCGTTGGCTAAGGGACCTTACAATGAGCAGTACTTC.

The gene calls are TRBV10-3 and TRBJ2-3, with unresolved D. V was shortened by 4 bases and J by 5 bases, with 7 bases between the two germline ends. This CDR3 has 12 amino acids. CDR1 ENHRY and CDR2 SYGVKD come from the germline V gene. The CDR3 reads CAISVAGDTQYF. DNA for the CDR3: TGTGCCATCAGTGTTGCAGGAGATACGCAGTATTTT.

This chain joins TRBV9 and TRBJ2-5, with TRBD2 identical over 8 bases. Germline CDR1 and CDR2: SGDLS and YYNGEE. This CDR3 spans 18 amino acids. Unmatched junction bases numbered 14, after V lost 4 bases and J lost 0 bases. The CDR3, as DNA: TGTGCCAGCAGCCCCGGGCGGGGCGGGGGGATCTACCAAGAGACCCAGTACTTC. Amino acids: CASSPGRGGGIYQETQYF.